This T cell receptor (beta chain) was profiled in a study of blood T cell repertoires in COVID-19. Participants were aged 18 to 89 years, lived in 24 US areas, and enrolled virtually. Participants' own reports of clinical history determined their cohort assignment. Original handling: Cell counts per sample came from amplifying reference gene primers. TCRdb's table, derived via immunoSEQ multiplex PCR, lists solely in-frame clones and lacks some. The V and J calls and the clone size are those of that table, but D and trimming were determined from the DNA. Of 290,000 or so clones listed, roughly 90% were seen once; the top ten hold around 4.5%. The sample was PBMCs or T cells enriched from blood (not recorded which). This sequence originates from a woman in her late teens or twenties with acute COVID-19.

DNA of the CDR3: TGTGCCAGCAGGGCGACAGGGGGCTTGGGGGACGAGCAGTACTTC. Its protein product is CASRATGGLGDEQYF. The genes are TRBV7-3 and TRBJ2-7, with 10 positions matching TRBD1. With V trimmed by 6 bases and J by 5 bases, 10 bases remained unmatched. The CDR3 runs 15 residues. Germline values: CDR1 SGHTA, CDR2 FQGTGA. The entire variable domain, with the rest obtained from reference TRBV7-3 and TRBJ2-7, is as follows: GAGVSQTPSNKVTEKGKYVELRCDPISGHTALYWYRQSLGQGPEFLIYFQGTGAADDSGLPNDRFFAVRPEGSVSTLKIQRTERGDSAVYLCASRATGGLGDEQYFGPGTRLTVT.